Listed below are T cell receptor beta chains from one sample, sequenced in a study of OX40 agonist ivuxolimab in advanced cancers. Only in-frame clones appear in the TCRdb table, and some are missing; sequencing was by immunoSEQ multiplex PCR. The table has roughly 58,000 clones, roughly nine tenths seen once; the top ten hold 0.76%. Source: CD4+ or CD8+ T cells sorted from blood, taken in a trial of the OX40 agonist ivuxolimab. Every receptor here comes from an adult with an advanced solid tumor such as melanoma, head and neck, liver or kidney cancer. CDR3s include the opening cysteine and the closing phenylalanine or tryptophan. A D gene is named only where the DNA matches it firmly. The size of a clone is reported for some rows only, either as once, few or many, or as a class for expanded clones.

d_call clone_size j_call v_call cdr3_nt cdr3_aa
. . TRBJ2-7 TRBV7-2 TGTGCCAGCAGCTTAGCGAGACAGGTCTACGAGCAGTACTTC CASSLARQVYEQYF
. . TRBJ2-3 TRBV7-9 TGTGCCAGCAGCTTAGCGCAGGGGATTAGCACAGATACGCAGTATTTT CASSLAQGISTDTQYF
. . TRBJ2-1 TRBV5-4 TGTGCCAGCAGCTTGGTATCTAGAGGCGATGAGCAGTTCTTC CASSLVSRGDEQFF
TRBD2 . TRBJ2-3 TRBV7-6 TGTGCCAGCAGCTTGGCGGCGGGAGCTATAGATACGCAGTATTTT CASSLAAGAIDTQYF
. . TRBJ2-5 TRBV12-1 TGTGCCAGCAGCTTCGGAGCGTCGGAGACCCAGTACTTC CASSFGASETQYF
. . TRBJ1-3 TRBV6-1 TGTGCCAGCAGGGATGGGGGGGCAGTTGTCGACACCATATATTTT CASRDGGAVVDTIYF
. . TRBJ2-4 TRBV4-2 TGTGCCAGCAGCCATCGGGGGGCCAAAAACATTCAGTACTTC CASSHRGAKNIQYF
TRBD2 . TRBJ2-7 TRBV11-2 TGTGCCAGCAGCTTCATGACTAGCGGACTATACGAGCAGTACTTC CASSFMTSGLYEQYF
. . TRBJ1-2 TRBV6-1 TGTGCCAGCAGTACTCCTCAACAGATCTATGGCTACACCTTC CASSTPQQIYGYTF
. . TRBJ2-7 TRBV7-2 TGTGCCAGCAGCTTGCAGGGATCTTCCTACGAGCAGTACTTC CASSLQGSSYEQYF
. few TRBJ1-2 TRBV16 TGTGCCAGCAGCCAATCTACCCTTTATGGCTACACCTTC CASSQSTLYGYTF
. . TRBJ1-4 TRBV5-1 TGCGCCAGCAGCTTGACCGCAACTAATGAAAAACTGTTTTTT CASSLTATNEKLFF
. . TRBJ2-1 TRBV6-5 TGTGCCAGCTCTAGTTGGGACACCTCCTACAATGAGCAGTTCTTC CASSSWDTSYNEQFF
. . TRBJ2-7 TRBV28 TGTGCCAGCAGTTTTATGGGCGTTCGCGAGCAGTACTTC CASSFMGVREQYF
. once TRBJ1-2 TRBV7-9 TGTGCCAGCAGCTTAGCGAGGCAAGGAGGCTACACCTTC CASSLARQGGYTF
. . TRBJ2-5 TRBV19 TGTGCCAGTGGGGCACGCCAAGAGACCCAGTACTTC CASGARQETQYF
. . TRBJ2-3 TRBV4-3 TGCGCCAGCAGCCCAGGAGTCGTACGGGATACGCAGTATTTT CASSPGVVRDTQYF
TRBD1 . TRBJ1-2 TRBV2 TGTGCCAGCACGACAGGGGTTAGTAAGGCTGGCTACACCTTC CASTTGVSKAGYTF
. . TRBJ1-5 TRBV30 TGTGCCTGGAGTGCGGGGACTGTAAATCAGCCCCAGCATTTT CAWSAGTVNQPQHF
TRBD2 . TRBJ2-5 TRBV19 TGTGCCAGTAGAGGAGGACTAGAGGGGACCCAGTACTTC CASRGGLEGTQYF
TRBD2 . TRBJ2-3 TRBV7-9 TGTGCCAGCAGCCTGGGACTAGCGGGAGACACAGATACGCAGTATTTT CASSLGLAGDTDTQYF
. . TRBJ2-1 TRBV2 TGTGCCAGCGCCCAGGGGGGAGATGAGCAGTTCTTC CASAQGGDEQFF
. . TRBJ1-3 TRBV18 TGTGCCAGCTCACCACCGGGCGGGAACTCTGGAAACACCATATATTTT CASSPPGGNSGNTIYF
TRBD2 . TRBJ2-1 TRBV5-1 TGCGCCAGCAGCTCGCGAGAGGCGGGGGGGAATGAGCAGTTCTTC CASSSREAGGNEQFF
. . TRBJ2-7 TRBV15 TGTGCCACCAGCAAAAAGACCAGGGGGGAATACGAGCAGTACTTC CATSKKTRGEYEQYF
TRBD2 . TRBJ2-3 TRBV5-5 TGTGCCAGCAGCTCGGCGCGGGAGGGCACAGATACGCAGTATTTT CASSSAREGTDTQYF
. . TRBJ2-1 TRBV5-1 TGCGCCAGCAGCGGAAGGTACAATGAGCAGTTCTTC CASSGRYNEQFF
. . TRBJ1-4 TRBV7-2 TGTGCCAGCAGCCGGCAGAGAGCGGAAGAAAAACTGTTTTTT CASSRQRAEEKLFF
TRBD1 . TRBJ1-5 TRBV5-1 TGCGCCAGCAGCTTGACAGGGGACCAGCCCCAGCATTTT CASSLTGDQPQHF
. . TRBJ1-4 TRBV19 TGTGCCAGTAGTATTTCCCATCCAAATGAAAAACTGTTTTTT CASSISHPNEKLFF